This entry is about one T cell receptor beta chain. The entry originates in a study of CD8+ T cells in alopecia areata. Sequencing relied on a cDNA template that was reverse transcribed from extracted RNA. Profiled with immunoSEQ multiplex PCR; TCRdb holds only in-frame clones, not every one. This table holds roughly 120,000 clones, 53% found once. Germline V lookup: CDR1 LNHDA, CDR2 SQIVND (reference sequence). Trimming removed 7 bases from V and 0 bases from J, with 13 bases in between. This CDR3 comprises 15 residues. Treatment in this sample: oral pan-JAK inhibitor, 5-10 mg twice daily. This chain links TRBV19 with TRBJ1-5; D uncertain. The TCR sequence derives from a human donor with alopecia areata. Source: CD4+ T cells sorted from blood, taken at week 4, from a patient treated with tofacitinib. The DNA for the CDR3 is TGTGCCAGTATCGTGGGTTGGAATAGCAATCAGCCCCAGCATTTT. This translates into CASIVGWNSNQPQHF.